The rows below give T cell receptor beta chains drawn from one sample of a study of cytomegalovirus exposure and HLA in healthy donors. Assay: immunoSEQ multiplex PCR; the TCRdb copy retains only in-frame clones and omits some. The data contain around 90,000 clones, 85% of them singletons. The sample was PBMCs. Receptor source: a middle-aged man in good health and CMV-seropositive. Both conserved end residues are part of each CDR3. The D gene is left open where the match is weak. The size of a clone is reported for some rows only, either as once, few or many, or as a class for expanded clones.

D gene	V gene	J gene	clone size	CDR3 length	CDR3 protein	CDR3 DNA
NA	TRBV21-1	TRBJ2-6	NA	19	CASSMGTGGDYSGANVLTF	TGTGCCAGCAGCATGGGGACAGGGGGCGACTATTCTGGGGCCAACGTCCTGACTTTC
TRBD1	TRBV19	TRBJ1-1	NA	13	CASSYRGLTEAFF	TGTGCCAGTAGTTACAGGGGTCTCACTGAAGCTTTCTTT
NA	TRBV7-8	TRBJ2-7	NA	14	CASSFQGNSYEQYF	TGTGCCAGCAGCTTCCAGGGGAACTCCTACGAGCAGTACTTC
TRBD1	TRBV4-2	TRBJ1-6	NA	18	CASSQPTQGIAMSSPLHF	TGTGCCAGCAGCCAACCAACACAGGGGATCGCTATGAGTTCACCCCTCCACTTT
TRBD1	TRBV5-4	TRBJ2-2	NA	17	CASSGRTGGAGTGELFF	TGTGCCAGCAGCGGAAGGACAGGGGGCGCGGGCACCGGGGAGCTGTTTTTT
NA	TRBV6-5	TRBJ1-1	NA	13	CASCRLGGTEAFF	TGTGCCAGCTGCCGGTTGGGGGGCACTGAAGCTTTCTTT
TRBD1	TRBV6-5	TRBJ1-1	NA	13	CASGDSPNTEAFF	TGTGCCAGCGGGGACAGCCCTAACACTGAAGCTTTCTTT
NA	TRBV5-1	TRBJ1-1	NA	14	CASTPDSTNTEAFF	TGCGCCAGCACCCCTGACAGCACGAACACTGAAGCTTTCTTT
TRBD2	TRBV9	TRBJ2-1	few	17	CASSVGSRASGSPEQFF	TGTGCCAGCAGCGTAGGGTCCAGGGCTAGCGGTTCCCCTGAGCAGTTCTTC
TRBD1	TRBV5-1	TRBJ2-7	NA	14	CASRTQGSSYEQYF	TGCGCCAGCAGAACACAGGGGAGCTCCTACGAGCAGTACTTC
NA	TRBV5-1	TRBJ2-1	NA	17	CASSREGHLSSYNEQFF	TGCGCCAGCAGCCGCGAGGGCCACCTGAGCTCCTACAATGAGCAGTTCTTC
NA	TRBV30	TRBJ1-5	NA	13	CAWSVGSAQPQHF	TGTGCCTGGAGTGTCGGGTCGGCTCAGCCCCAGCATTTT
TRBD1	TRBV10-2	TRBJ1-1	few	13	CASRNRGNTEAFF	TGCGCCAGCAGAAACAGGGGGAACACTGAAGCTTTCTTT
NA	TRBV2	TRBJ2-2	NA	13	CASSGRENGELFF	TGTGCCAGCAGTGGCAGGGAAAACGGGGAGCTGTTTTTT
NA	TRBV18	TRBJ2-7	NA	15	CASSPLREQGGEQYF	TGTGCCAGCTCACCACTGAGGGAGCAAGGGGGCGAGCAGTACTTC
TRBD2	TRBV11-1	TRBJ2-7	once	15	CASSLVSGRTDEQYF	TGTGCCAGCAGCTTAGTTAGCGGGAGGACCGACGAGCAGTACTTC
TRBD1	TRBV14	TRBJ2-2	NA	15	CASSQGTGRTGELFF	TGTGCCAGCAGCCAAGGGACAGGGCGAACCGGGGAGCTGTTTTTT
NA	TRBV19	TRBJ1-2	NA	15	CASFKTGVAIDGYTF	TGTGCCAGTTTCAAGACAGGAGTAGCTATAGATGGCTACACCTTC
TRBD1	TRBV5-1	TRBJ2-3	NA	14	CASSLGQGGDTQYF	TGCGCCAGCAGCTTAGGACAGGGAGGAGATACGCAGTATTTT
TRBD2	TRBV7-8	TRBJ2-1	NA	19	CASSLRAGALAGDYNEQFF	TGTGCCAGCAGCTTACGGGCGGGGGCACTAGCGGGGGATTACAATGAGCAGTTCTTC
NA	TRBV7-8	TRBJ2-3	NA	14	CASSLEGGTDTQYF	TGTGCCAGCAGCTTAGAGGGAGGCACAGATACGCAGTATTTT
TRBD2	TRBV5-1	TRBJ2-7	NA	15	CASSLAGGLSYEQYF	TGCGCCAGCAGCTTGGCGGGGGGACTCTCCTACGAGCAGTACTTC
TRBD2	TRBV29-1	TRBJ2-1	NA	14	CSARSSGPYNERFF	TGCAGCGCCAGGTCTAGCGGGCCTTACAATGAGCGGTTCTTC
NA	TRBV5-1	TRBJ2-5	NA	13	CASSSEGRETQYF	TGCGCCAGCAGCTCGGAAGGGAGGGAGACCCAGTACTTC
TRBD2	TRBV4-2	TRBJ2-3	NA	17	CASYDSGGLLSTDTQYF	TGTGCCTCGTATGATAGCGGGGGACTTCTTAGCACAGATACGCAGTATTTT
TRBD2	TRBV7-3	TRBJ2-1	once	15	CASSSGTSLYNEQFF	TGTGCCAGCAGCTCCGGGACTAGCTTATACAATGAGCAGTTCTTC
TRBD1	TRBV9	TRBJ2-3	NA	17	CASSVSGTGGGEDTQYF	TGTGCCAGCAGCGTCTCCGGGACAGGGGGCGGCGAAGATACGCAGTATTTT
NA	TRBV9	TRBJ2-3	NA	15	CASSSRVSPTDTQYF	TGTGCCAGCAGCAGCCGGGTCTCCCCCACAGATACGCAGTATTTT